This T cell receptor beta chain derives from a study of CD8 T cells in Susac syndrome. General study findings and limits: The study's TCR sequencing and HLA analysis drew on a certain number of individuals. That number was acknowledged as relatively small.

As for this clonotype: Its antigen remains unknown.

When the RNA was reverse transcribed, random hexamers were used with an input of about 0.5 to 1 ug. The immunoSEQ assay covered 54 Vbeta and 13 Jbeta segments for CDR3. A single record per CDR3 protein comes from TCRdb applying MiXCR to the immunoSEQ multiplex PCR reads. The data contain 120,000 to 150,000 distinct CDR3 sequences, roughly 94% of them singletons. Trimming took 5 bases from V and 6 from J; bases not matched to a gene: 6. This CDR3 comprises 14 residues. CDR1 SGHVS and CDR2 FNYEAQ come from the germline V gene. This receptor was obtained from a human donor in good health. What was sequenced was CD4+ T cells from PBMCs. The rearrangement uses TRBV7-6 and TRBJ2-7, with 11 bases aligning to TRBD2. The CDR3 is CASSISGRGREQYF. CDR3 bases: TGTGCCAGCAGCATTAGCGGGAGGGGACGCGAGCAGTACTTC.